The sequence of this T cell receptor (beta chain) was determined in a study of T-cell memory formation after mild COVID-19. Study observations and caveats: For second-wave clones that peaked at day 37, SARS-CoV-2 specificity went unverified.

On this clonotype: No antigen is known for it.

This CDR3 is built from 16 residues. The J segment lost 1 base and the V segment lost 0 bases, leaving 4 bases of the junction unmatched. Germline V gene sequence: CDR1 KGHSH, CDR2 LQKENI. Each CDR3 protein gets one entry after TCRdb re-called the 5' RACE reads with MiXCR. The data show 450,000 or so distinct CDR3 sequences, about 19% seen once. Sequencing input: PBMCs or a T cell subset sorted from them (not recorded which). The rearrangement joins TRBV18 to TRBJ2-3; TRBD1 agrees at 7 bases. This TCR was sampled from an adult woman who had mild COVID-19 (a few samples of this study predate the infection). Cell type and time point are not known. The CDR3, as DNA: TGTGCCAGCTCACCACCGAAGGGGGCACGCACAGATACGCAGTATTTT. It specifies CASSPPKGARTDTQYF.